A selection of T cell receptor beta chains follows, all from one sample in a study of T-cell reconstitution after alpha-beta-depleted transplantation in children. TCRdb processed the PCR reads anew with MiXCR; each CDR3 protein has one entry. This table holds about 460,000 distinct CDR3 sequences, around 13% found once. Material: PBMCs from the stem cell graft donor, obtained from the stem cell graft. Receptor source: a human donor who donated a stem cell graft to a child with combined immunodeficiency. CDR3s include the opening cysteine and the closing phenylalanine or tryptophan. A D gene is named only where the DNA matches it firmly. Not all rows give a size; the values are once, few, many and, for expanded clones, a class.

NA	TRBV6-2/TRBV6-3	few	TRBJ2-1	CASSYPGRQFF	TGTGCCAGCAGTTACCCGGGACGGCAGTTCTTC
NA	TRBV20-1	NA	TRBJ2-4	CSAGTTGTRDRNIQYF	TGCAGTGCTGGGACCACCGGGACAAGAGATAGAAACATTCAGTACTTC
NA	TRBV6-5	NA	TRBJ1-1	CASSYPGGAFF	TGTGCCAGCAGTTATCCCGGGGGAGCTTTCTTT
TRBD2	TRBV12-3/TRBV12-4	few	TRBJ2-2	CASRGAGGRHGELFF	TGTGCCAGCAGGGGAGCGGGAGGGCGACACGGGGAGCTGTTTTTT
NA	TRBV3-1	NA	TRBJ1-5	CASSQDVGSGQPQHF	TGTGCCAGCAGCCAAGATGTAGGGTCAGGTCAGCCCCAGCATTTT
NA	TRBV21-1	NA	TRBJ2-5	CASSPQASQETQYF	TGTGCCAGCAGCCCTCAAGCGTCCCAAGAGACCCAGTACTTC
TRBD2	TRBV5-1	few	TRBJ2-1	CASSLAERESNNEQFF	TGCGCCAGCAGCTTGGCCGAGCGGGAGAGTAACAATGAGCAGTTCTTC
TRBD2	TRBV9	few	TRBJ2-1	CASSPRTSGPINEQFF	TGTGCCAGCAGCCCCAGGACTAGCGGGCCGATCAATGAGCAGTTCTTC
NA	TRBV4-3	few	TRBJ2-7	CASSRSGEAYEQYF	TGCGCCAGCAGCCGGTCTGGAGAGGCCTACGAGCAGTACTTC
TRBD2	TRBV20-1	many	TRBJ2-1	CSALSGSGGWDEQFF	TGCAGTGCTCTGAGTGGGAGCGGGGGATGGGATGAGCAGTTCTTC
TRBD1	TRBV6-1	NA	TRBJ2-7	CASSVWGTEGYEQYF	TGTGCCAGCAGTGTATGGGGGACAGAAGGTTACGAGCAGTACTTC
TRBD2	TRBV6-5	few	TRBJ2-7	CASSLGLAGGPFNEQYF	TGTGCCAGCAGTTTGGGACTAGCGGGAGGGCCTTTTAACGAGCAGTACTTC
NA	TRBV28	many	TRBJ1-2	CASLTTGGLVYGYTF	TGTGCCAGCCTAACTACGGGGGGGCTGGTCTATGGCTACACCTTC
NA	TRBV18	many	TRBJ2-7	CASSPTTTSEQYF	TGTGCCAGCTCACCAACGACGACGTCTGAGCAGTACTTC
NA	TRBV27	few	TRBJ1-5	CASSLTFVGVARNQPQHF	TGTGCCAGCAGTCTTACTTTTGTGGGGGTTGCGAGAAATCAGCCCCAGCATTTT
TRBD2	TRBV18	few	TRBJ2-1	CASSPPPGTSGYNEQFF	TGTGCCAGCTCACCACCGCCCGGGACTAGCGGATACAATGAGCAGTTCTTC
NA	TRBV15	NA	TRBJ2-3	CATSRGRSTDTQYF	TGTGCCACCAGCAGAGGCAGAAGCACAGATACGCAGTATTTT